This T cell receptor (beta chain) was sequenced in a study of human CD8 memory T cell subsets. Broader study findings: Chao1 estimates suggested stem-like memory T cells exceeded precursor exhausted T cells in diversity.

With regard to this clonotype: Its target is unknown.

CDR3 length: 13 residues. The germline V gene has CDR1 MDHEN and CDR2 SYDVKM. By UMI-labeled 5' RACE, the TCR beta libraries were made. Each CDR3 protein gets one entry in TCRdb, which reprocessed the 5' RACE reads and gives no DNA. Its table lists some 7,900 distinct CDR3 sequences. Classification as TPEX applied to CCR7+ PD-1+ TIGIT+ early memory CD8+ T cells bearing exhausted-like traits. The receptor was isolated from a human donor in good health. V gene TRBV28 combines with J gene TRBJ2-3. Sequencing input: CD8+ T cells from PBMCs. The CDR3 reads CASSFTYTDTQYF.